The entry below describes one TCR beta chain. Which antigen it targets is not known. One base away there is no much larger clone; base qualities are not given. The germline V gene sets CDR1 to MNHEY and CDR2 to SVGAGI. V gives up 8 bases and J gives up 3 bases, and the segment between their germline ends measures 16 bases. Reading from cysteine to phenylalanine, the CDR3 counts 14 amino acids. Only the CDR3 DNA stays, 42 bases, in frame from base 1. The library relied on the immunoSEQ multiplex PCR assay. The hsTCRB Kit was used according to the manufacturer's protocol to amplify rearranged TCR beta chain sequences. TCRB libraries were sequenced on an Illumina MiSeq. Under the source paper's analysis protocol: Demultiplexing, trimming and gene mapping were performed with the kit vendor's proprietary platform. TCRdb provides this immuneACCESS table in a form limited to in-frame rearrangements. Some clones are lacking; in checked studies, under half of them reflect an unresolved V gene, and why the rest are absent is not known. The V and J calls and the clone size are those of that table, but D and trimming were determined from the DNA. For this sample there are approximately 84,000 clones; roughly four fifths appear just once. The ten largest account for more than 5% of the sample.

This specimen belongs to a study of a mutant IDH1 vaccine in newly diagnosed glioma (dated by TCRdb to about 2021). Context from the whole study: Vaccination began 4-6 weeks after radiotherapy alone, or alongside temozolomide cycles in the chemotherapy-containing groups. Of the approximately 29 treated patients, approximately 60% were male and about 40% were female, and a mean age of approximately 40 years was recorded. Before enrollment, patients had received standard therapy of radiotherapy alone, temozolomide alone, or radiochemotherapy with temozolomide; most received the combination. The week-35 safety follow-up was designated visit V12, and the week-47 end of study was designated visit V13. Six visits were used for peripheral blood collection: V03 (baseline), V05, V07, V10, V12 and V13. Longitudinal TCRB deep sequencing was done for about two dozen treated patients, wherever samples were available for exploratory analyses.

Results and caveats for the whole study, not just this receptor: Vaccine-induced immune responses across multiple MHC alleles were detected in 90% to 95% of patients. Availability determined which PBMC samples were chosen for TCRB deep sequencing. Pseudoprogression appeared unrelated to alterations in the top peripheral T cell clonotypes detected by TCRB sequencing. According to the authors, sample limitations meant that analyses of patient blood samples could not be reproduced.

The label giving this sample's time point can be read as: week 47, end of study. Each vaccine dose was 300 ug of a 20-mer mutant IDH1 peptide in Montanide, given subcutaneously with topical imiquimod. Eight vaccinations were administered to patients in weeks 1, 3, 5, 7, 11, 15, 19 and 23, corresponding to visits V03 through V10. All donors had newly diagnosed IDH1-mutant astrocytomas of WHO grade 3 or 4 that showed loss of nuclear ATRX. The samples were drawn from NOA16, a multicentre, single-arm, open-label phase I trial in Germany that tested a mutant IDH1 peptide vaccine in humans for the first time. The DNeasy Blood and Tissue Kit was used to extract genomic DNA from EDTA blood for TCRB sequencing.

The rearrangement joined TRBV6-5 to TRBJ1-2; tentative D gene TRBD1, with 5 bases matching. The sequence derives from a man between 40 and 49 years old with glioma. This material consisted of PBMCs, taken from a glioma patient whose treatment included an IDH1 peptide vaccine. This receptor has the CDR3 CASFGGGRDYGYTF. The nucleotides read TGTGCCAGCTTCGGGGGGGGTAGAGACTATGGCTACACCTTC.